This TCR beta chain came from a study of memory CD4+ T cells and cytomegalovirus serostatus. The study's findings and limits: CMV serostatus prediction reached median AUC approximately 0.95, or 0.91 with US-trained model.

This CDR3 is 16 amino acids long. V gave up 4 bases and J gave up 5 bases; unmatched junction bases: 11. From germline, CDR1 is MGHRA and CDR2 YSYEKL. About this clone: Its specificity is unknown.

Sequenced by immunoSEQ multiplex PCR; TCRdb stores in-frame clones only, minus some. Of about 58,000 clones listed, 82% are singletons. Single viable CD3+CD4+CD8-CD45RO+ cells were sorted as the memory CD4+ T cells. What was sequenced was memory CD4+ T cells from blood. The chain links TRBV4-1 to TRBJ2-3, with 8 bases matching TRBD2. This receptor was taken from an adult in good health and CMV-seronegative. Some clones in this sample may be carry-over from other donors' samples. The CDR3 spells CASSLGAAGVQDTQYF. The CDR3 region has the DNA TGCGCCAGCAGCCTAGGAGCAGCGGGAGTGCAAGATACGCAGTATTTT.